This T cell receptor (beta chain) was sequenced in a study of blood T cell repertoires in COVID-19. Study summary: Collection of acute and convalescent COVID-19 samples took place in the United States, Italy and Spain.

Original processing methods: Nucleated cell number was recorded as an estimate derived from reference gene primer amplification. Repertoires were generated with immunoSEQ multiplex PCR, while TCRdb's copy carries only in-frame clones and drops some. The D gene and trimming were derived from the DNA, and the V and J assignments and clone size from that table. The sample includes tens of thousands of clones, roughly 76% seen only once; the top ten take around 30%. The germline CDR1 and CDR2 sequences are SGHDN and FVKESK. Trimming took 0 bases from V and 5 from J, leaving 10 bases between them. This CDR3 comprises 14 residues.

The chain uses TRBV14 and TRBJ2-5; no clear D gene. Source material: peripheral blood. This sequence was found in a woman older than 75 with active or convalescent COVID-19. The CDR3 nucleotides are TGTGCCAGCAGCCAAGATTGGCTCCTGGAGACCCAGTACTTC. This encodes CASSQDWLLETQYF. Complete variable domain (other parts from reference TRBV14 and TRBJ2-5): EAGVTQFPSHSVIEKGQTVTLRCDPISGHDNLYWYRRVMGKEIKFLLHFVKESKQDESGMPNNRFLAERTGGTYSTLKVQPAELEDSGVYFCASSQDWLLETQYFGPGTRLLVL.